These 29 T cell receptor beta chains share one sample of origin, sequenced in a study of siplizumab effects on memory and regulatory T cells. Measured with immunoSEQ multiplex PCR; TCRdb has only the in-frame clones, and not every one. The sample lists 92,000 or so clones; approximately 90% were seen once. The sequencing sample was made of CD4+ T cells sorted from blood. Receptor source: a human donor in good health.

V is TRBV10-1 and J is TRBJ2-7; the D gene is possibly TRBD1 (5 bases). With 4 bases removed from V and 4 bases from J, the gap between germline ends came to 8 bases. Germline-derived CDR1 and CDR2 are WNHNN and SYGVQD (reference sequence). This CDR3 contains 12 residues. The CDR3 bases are TGCGCCAGCAGTGTGCGACAGTACGAGCAGTACTTC. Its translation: CASSVRQYEQYF.

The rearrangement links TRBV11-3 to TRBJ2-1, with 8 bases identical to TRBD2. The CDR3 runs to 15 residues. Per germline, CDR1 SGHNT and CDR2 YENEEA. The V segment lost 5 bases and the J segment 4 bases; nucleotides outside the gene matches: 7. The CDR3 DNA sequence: TGTGCCAGCAGCACAGCGGGAGAAGATTACAATGAGCAGTTCTTC. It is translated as CASSTAGEDYNEQFF.

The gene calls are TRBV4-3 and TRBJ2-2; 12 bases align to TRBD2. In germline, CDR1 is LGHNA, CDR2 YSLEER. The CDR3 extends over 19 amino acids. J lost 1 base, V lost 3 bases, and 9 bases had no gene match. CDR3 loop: CASSQALAGGLGNTGELFF. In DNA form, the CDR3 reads TGCGCCAGCAGCCAGGCGCTAGCGGGAGGGCTAGGGAACACCGGGGAGCTGTTTTTT.

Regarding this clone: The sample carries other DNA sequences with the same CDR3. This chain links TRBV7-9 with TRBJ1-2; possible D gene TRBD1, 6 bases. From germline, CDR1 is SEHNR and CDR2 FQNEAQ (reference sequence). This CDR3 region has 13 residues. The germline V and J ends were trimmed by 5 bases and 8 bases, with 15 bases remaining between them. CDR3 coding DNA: TGTGCCAGCAGCCTGGAGGGGGGTAGAGGCTACACCTTC. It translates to CASSLEGGRGYTF.

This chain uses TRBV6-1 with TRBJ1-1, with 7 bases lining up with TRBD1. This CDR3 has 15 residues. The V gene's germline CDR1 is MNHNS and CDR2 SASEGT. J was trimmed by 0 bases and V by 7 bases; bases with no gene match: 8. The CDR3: CASMKWGQLNTEAFF. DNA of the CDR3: TGTGCCAGCATGAAGTGGGGACAGCTGAACACTGAAGCTTTCTTT.

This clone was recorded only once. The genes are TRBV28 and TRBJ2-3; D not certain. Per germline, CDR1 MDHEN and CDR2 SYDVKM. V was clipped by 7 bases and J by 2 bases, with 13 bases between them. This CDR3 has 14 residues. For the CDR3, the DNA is TGTGCCAGCACCCGGCGACTTACCACAGATACGCAGTATTTT. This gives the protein CASTRRLTTDTQYF.

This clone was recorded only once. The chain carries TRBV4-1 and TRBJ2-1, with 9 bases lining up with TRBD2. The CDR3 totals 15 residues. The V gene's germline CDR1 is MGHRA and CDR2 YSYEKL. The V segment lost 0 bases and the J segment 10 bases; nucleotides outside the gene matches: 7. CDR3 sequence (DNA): TGCGCCAGCAGCCAAGATTTGGGCCTAGCGGGAGAGCAGTTCTTC. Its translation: CASSQDLGLAGEQFF.

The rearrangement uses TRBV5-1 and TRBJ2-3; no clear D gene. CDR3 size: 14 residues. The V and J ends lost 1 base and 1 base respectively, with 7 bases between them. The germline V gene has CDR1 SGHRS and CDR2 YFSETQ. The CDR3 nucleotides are TGCGCCAGCAGCTTGTATGAGGGCACAGATACGCAGTATTTT. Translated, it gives CASSLYEGTDTQYF. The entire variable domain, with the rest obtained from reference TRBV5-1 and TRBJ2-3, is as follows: KAGVTQTPRYLIKTRGQQVTLSCSPISGHRSVSWYQQTPGQGLQFLFEYFSETQRNKGNFPGRFSGRQFSNSRSEMNVSTLELGDSALYLCASSLYEGTDTQYFGPGTRLTVL.

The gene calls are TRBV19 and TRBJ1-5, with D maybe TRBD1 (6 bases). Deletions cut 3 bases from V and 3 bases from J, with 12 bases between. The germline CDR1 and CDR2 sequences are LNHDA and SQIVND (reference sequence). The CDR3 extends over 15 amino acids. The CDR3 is CASSMGGGPNQPQHF. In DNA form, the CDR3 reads TGTGCCAGTAGTATGGGAGGGGGACCCAATCAGCCCCAGCATTTT.

As DNA, the CDR3 is TGTGCCAGCAGCTTAGAGGGGGGGGTTAGCAATCAGCCCCAGCATTTT. It encodes CASSLEGGVSNQPQHF. The chain recombines TRBV7-8 with TRBJ1-5, with TRBD1 as a possible D gene (6 bases). V lost 1 base to trimming and J lost 0 bases, with 10 bases between them. Per germline, CDR1 SGHVS and CDR2 FQNEAQ. The CDR3 is 16 residues long.

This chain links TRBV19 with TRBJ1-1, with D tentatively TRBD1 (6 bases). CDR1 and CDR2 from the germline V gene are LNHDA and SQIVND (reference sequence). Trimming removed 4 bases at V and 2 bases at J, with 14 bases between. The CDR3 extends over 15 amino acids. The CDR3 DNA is TGTGCCAGTAGTAGGGGGGGACAACTCAACACTGAAGCTTTCTTT. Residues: CASSRGGQLNTEAFF.

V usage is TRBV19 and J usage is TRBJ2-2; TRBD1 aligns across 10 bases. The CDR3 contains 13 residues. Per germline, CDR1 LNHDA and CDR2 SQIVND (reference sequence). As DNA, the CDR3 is TGTGCGACCGGGACAGGGGTTACCGGGGAGCTGTTTTTT. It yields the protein CATGTGVTGELFF.

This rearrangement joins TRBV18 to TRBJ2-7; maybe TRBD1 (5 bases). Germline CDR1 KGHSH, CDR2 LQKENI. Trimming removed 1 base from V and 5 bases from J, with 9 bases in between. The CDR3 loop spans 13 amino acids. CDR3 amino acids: CASSPRSGNEQYF. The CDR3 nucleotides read TGTGCCAGCTCACCACGGTCAGGGAACGAGCAGTACTTC.

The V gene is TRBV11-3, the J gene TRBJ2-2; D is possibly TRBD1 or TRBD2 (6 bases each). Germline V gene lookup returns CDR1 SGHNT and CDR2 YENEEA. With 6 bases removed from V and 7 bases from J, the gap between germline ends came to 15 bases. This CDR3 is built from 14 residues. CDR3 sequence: CASREQGAGGELFF. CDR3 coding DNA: TGTGCCAGCAGGGAACAGGGAGCGGGCGGGGAGCTGTTTTTT.

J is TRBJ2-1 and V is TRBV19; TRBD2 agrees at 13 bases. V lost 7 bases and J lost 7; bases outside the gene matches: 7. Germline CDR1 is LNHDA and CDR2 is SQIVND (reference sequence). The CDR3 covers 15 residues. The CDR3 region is CASTRTSGSGNEQFF. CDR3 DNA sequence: TGTGCCAGTACCCGGACTAGCGGGAGCGGGAATGAGCAGTTCTTC.

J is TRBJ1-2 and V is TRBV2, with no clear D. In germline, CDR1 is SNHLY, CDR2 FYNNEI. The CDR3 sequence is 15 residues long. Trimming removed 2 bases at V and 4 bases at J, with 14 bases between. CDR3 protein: CASSERLGGAYGYTF. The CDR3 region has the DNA TGTGCCAGCAGTGAAAGGTTAGGCGGAGCCTATGGCTACACCTTC.

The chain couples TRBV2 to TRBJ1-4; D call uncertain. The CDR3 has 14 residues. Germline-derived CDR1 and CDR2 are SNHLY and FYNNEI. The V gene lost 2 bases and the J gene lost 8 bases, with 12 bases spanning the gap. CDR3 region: CASSETQIREKLFF. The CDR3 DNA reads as TGTGCCAGCAGTGAAACTCAAATACGGGAAAAACTGTTTTTT.

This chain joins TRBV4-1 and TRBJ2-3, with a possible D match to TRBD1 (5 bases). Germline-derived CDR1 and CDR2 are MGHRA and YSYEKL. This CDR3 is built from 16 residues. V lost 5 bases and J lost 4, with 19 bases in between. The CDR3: CASSAPRGRAADTQYF. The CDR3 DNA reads TGCGCCAGCAGCGCCCCCCGTGGCAGGGCGGCAGATACGCAGTATTTT.

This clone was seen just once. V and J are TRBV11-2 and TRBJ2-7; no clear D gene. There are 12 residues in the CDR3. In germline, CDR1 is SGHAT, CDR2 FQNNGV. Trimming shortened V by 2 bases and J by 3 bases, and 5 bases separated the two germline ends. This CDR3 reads CASSLSRYEQYF. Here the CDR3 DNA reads TGTGCCAGCAGCTTAAGTCGCTACGAGCAGTACTTC.

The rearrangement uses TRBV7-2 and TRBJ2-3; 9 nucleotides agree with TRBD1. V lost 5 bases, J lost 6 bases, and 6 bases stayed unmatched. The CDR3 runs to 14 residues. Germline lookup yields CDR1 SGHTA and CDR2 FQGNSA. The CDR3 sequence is CASSPGTGYDTQYF. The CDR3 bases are TGTGCCAGCAGCCCGGGGACAGGGTACGATACGCAGTATTTT. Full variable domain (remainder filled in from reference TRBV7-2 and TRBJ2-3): GAGVSQSPSNKVTEKGKDVELRCDPISGHTALYWYRQSLGQGLEFLIYFQGNSAPDKSGLPSDRFSAERTGGSVSTLTIQRTQQEDSAVYLCASSPGTGYDTQYFGPGTRLTVL.

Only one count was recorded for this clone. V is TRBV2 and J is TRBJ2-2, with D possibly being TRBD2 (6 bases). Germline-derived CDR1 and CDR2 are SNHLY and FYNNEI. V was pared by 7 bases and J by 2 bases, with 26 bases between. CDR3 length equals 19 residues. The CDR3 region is CASTPRRDPVTTNTGELFF. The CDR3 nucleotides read TGTGCCAGCACCCCGCGGAGGGACCCAGTAACGACTAACACCGGGGAGCTGTTTTTT.

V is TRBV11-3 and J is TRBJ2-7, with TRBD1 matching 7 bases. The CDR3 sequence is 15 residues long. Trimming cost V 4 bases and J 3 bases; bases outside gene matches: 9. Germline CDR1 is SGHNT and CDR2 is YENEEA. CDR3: CASSSTGSTDYEQYF. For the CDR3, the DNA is TGTGCCAGCAGCTCGACAGGGAGCACAGACTACGAGCAGTACTTC.

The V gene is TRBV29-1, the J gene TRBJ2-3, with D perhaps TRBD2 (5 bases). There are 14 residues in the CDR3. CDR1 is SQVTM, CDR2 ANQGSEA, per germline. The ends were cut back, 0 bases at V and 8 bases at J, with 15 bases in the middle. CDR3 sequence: CSVEEWTARGTQYF. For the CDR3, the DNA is TGCAGCGTTGAAGAGTGGACTGCAAGAGGTACGCAGTATTTT.

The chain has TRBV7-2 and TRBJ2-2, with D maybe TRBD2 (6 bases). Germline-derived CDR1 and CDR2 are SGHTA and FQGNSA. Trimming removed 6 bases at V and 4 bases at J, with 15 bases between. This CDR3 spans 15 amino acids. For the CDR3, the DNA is TGTGCCAGCAGGTCACCCCTCGGGGGCACCGGGGAGCTGTTTTTT. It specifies CASRSPLGGTGELFF.

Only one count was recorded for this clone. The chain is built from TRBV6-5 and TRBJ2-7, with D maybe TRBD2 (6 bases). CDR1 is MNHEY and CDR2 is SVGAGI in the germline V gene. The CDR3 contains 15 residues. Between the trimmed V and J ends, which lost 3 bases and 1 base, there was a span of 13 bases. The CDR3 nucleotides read TGTGCCAGCAGTTATTCGGGGGACCTATCCTACGAGCAGTACTTC. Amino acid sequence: CASSYSGDLSYEQYF.

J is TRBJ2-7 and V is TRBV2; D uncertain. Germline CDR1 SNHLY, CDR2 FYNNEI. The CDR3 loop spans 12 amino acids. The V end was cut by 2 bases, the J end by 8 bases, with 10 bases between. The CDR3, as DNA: TGTGCCAGCAGTGAAACGGCAACTAAGCAGTACTTC. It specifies CASSETATKQYF.

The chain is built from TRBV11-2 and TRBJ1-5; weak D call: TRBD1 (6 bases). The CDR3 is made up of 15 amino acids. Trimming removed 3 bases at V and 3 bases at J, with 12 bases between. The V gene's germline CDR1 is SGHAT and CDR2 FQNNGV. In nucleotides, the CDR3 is TGTGCCAGCAGCTTGGGCCAGGGGTTCAATCAGCCCCAGCATTTT. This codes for CASSLGQGFNQPQHF. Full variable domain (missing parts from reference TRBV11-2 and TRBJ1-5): EAGVAQSPRYKIIEKRQSVAFWCNPISGHATLYWYQQILGQGPKLLIQFQNNGVVDDSQLPKDRFSAERLKGVDSTLKIQPAKLEDSAVYLCASSLGQGFNQPQHFGDGTRLSIL.

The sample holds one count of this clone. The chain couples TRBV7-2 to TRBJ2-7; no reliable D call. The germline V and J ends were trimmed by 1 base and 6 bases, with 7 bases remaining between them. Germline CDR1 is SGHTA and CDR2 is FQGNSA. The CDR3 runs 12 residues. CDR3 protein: CASSLVIGEQYF. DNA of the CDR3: TGTGCCAGCAGCTTAGTGATAGGCGAGCAGTACTTC.

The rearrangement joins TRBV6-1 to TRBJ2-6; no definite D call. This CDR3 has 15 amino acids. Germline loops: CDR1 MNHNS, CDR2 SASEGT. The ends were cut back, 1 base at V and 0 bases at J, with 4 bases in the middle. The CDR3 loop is CASSEGFSGANVLTF. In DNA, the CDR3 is TGTGCCAGCAGTGAAGGGTTCTCTGGGGCCAACGTCCTGACTTTC.